This T cell receptor (beta chain) was found in a study of blood T cell repertoires in COVID-19. Study information: Sample material is recorded as cDNA or gDNA derived from T cells, B-cell-depleted T cells, or PBMCs.

Clinical history as reported by participants underpinned cohort assignment. Recovery meant two consecutive negative NP/OP PCR tests, professional clearance, or resolved symptoms. Germline assignment: CDR1 MNHEY and CDR2 SMNVEV (reference sequence). This CDR3 is built from 15 residues. Germline trimming cut 6 bases from V and 8 bases from J; bases unmatched to any gene: 8. The authors' processing: By means of reference gene primer amplification, nucleated cell counts were estimated. TCRdb's table, derived via immunoSEQ multiplex PCR, lists solely in-frame clones and lacks some. V, J and clone size were drawn from that table, and D and trimming were deduced from the DNA. The data show hundreds of thousands of clones, roughly 86% seen once.

The V call is TRBV27, the J call TRBJ2-1, with 12 bases fitting TRBD2. This receptor was obtained from a young woman who had recovered from COVID-19. Sequencing was done on a sample of PBMCs or T cells enriched from blood (not recorded which). The CDR3 DNA reads TGTGCCAGCAGCCGGGGGACTAGCGGGTTAGATGAGCAGTTCTTC. Encoded protein: CASSRGTSGLDEQFF.